These T cell receptor beta chains were read from a single sample in a study of CD8 T cells in Susac syndrome. TCRdb reprocessed the immunoSEQ multiplex PCR reads with MiXCR, giving one entry per CDR3 protein. The sample consists of approximately 140,000 distinct CDR3 sequences, around 94% of them appearing once. Sequencing was carried out using CD8+ T cells from PBMCs. The receptors were sampled from a human donor in good health. Both conserved end residues are part of each CDR3. The order of the fields is CDR3 DNA, CDR3 protein, D gene, J gene, clone size, V gene. The D gene is left open where the match is weak. Rows may omit the clone size; those that give it use once, few, many or a size class.

DNA: TGTGCCAGTAGTATCGTGGGAGTGGTGGATGGCTACACCTTC; CDR3: CASSIVGVVDGYTF; D: NA; J: TRBJ1-2; size: NA; V: TRBV19
DNA: TGTGCCAGCAGCTTAATGCCGGGATCCTACGAGCAGTACTTC; CDR3: CASSLMPGSYEQYF; D: NA; J: TRBJ2-7; size: once; V: TRBV7-3
DNA: TGTGCCAGCAGCTTACCAGGAACAGATACGCAGTATTTT; CDR3: CASSLPGTDTQYF; D: NA; J: TRBJ2-3; size: NA; V: TRBV7-6
DNA: TGTGCCTGGAGTCTAGCGGGAGGTGTTGAGACCCAGTACTTC; CDR3: CAWSLAGGVETQYF; D: TRBD2; J: TRBJ2-5; size: NA; V: TRBV30
DNA: TGTGCCAGCAGTCCCCGGGGGCTGGACGAGCAGTACTTC; CDR3: CASSPRGLDEQYF; D: NA; J: TRBJ2-7; size: NA; V: TRBV28
DNA: TGTGCCAGCAGTGCGGGACAGGGGGTAACTGAGCAGTTCTTC; CDR3: CASSAGQGVTEQFF; D: TRBD1; J: TRBJ2-1; size: NA; V: TRBV12-3/TRBV12-4
DNA: TGCAGCGCCGGGGAGGGTGGGGGTCGCGAGACCCAGTACTTC; CDR3: CSAGEGGGRETQYF; D: TRBD2; J: TRBJ2-5; size: NA; V: TRBV29-1
DNA: TGTGCCAGCAGTTTCGGACAGGGGCGAAGCAATCAGCCCCAGCATTTT; CDR3: CASSFGQGRSNQPQHF; D: TRBD1; J: TRBJ1-5; size: NA; V: TRBV12-3/TRBV12-4
DNA: TGTGCCACCAGTGAGGGGACCGGGGAGCTGTTTTTT; CDR3: CATSEGTGELFF; D: NA; J: TRBJ2-2; size: NA; V: TRBV24-1
DNA: TGTGCCAGCAGCGTCCGCCCCTCCTGGGAAGATGAGCAGTTCTTC; CDR3: CASSVRPSWEDEQFF; D: NA; J: TRBJ2-1; size: NA; V: TRBV9
DNA: TGTGCCTGGAGTCAGGACAGGGTGCTAGCGGGAGTCCTTGACAATGAGCAGTTCTTC; CDR3: CAWSQDRVLAGVLDNEQFF; D: TRBD2; J: TRBJ2-1; size: once; V: TRBV30
DNA: TGTGCCACCAGCGGAGGGACATCCACAGATACGCAGTATTTT; CDR3: CATSGGTSTDTQYF; D: NA; J: TRBJ2-3; size: NA; V: TRBV15
DNA: TGTGCCTGGAGTGTAACGCTAGCTGGGTCCTACGAGCAGTACTTC; CDR3: CAWSVTLAGSYEQYF; D: NA; J: TRBJ2-7; size: NA; V: TRBV30
DNA: TGCAGTGCTGGAGATTCGGGCAGGGGGCCTGTCGAGCAGTACTTC; CDR3: CSAGDSGRGPVEQYF; D: TRBD1; J: TRBJ2-7; size: NA; V: TRBV20-1
DNA: TGTGCCAGCAGTTCTCTCTACGGGACAGGGAGCTCCTACAATGAGCAGTTCTTC; CDR3: CASSSLYGTGSSYNEQFF; D: TRBD1; J: TRBJ2-1; size: NA; V: TRBV6-2/TRBV6-3
DNA: TGTGCCAGCAGCGTCCAATCTCTAGATACGCAGTATTTT; CDR3: CASSVQSLDTQYF; D: NA; J: TRBJ2-3; size: NA; V: TRBV13
DNA: TGTGCCAGCAGCGTCATGAACACTGAAGCTTTCTTT; CDR3: CASSVMNTEAFF; D: NA; J: TRBJ1-1; size: NA; V: TRBV25-1
DNA: TGCAGCGTCTGGAGGGCAGGGGGCACAGATACGCAGTATTTT; CDR3: CSVWRAGGTDTQYF; D: NA; J: TRBJ2-3; size: NA; V: TRBV29-1
DNA: TGCAGCGTTGAAGATCAAGAAACGAACAATGAGCAGTTCTTC; CDR3: CSVEDQETNNEQFF; D: NA; J: TRBJ2-1; size: NA; V: TRBV29-1
DNA: TGCAGCGTTGGGCAGGGGGCCTCCTACAATGAGCAGTTCTTC; CDR3: CSVGQGASYNEQFF; D: TRBD1; J: TRBJ2-1; size: NA; V: TRBV29-1
DNA: TGTGCCAGCAGCTTCGACCCGGGACAGGGGGCCTATGGCTACACCTTC; CDR3: CASSFDPGQGAYGYTF; D: TRBD1; J: TRBJ1-2; size: NA; V: TRBV7-8
DNA: TGTGCCAGCAGTTTAGAATCCACAGATACGCAGTATTTT; CDR3: CASSLESTDTQYF; D: NA; J: TRBJ2-3; size: NA; V: TRBV27
DNA: TGCGCCAGCAGCCAAGGAGCGGGAAGGACGAATGAGCAGTTCTTC; CDR3: CASSQGAGRTNEQFF; D: TRBD2; J: TRBJ2-1; size: NA; V: TRBV4-3
DNA: TGCAGCGTTGTAATCGGGCTTTTGGCTTTCTTT; CDR3: CSVVIGLLAFF; D: NA; J: TRBJ1-1; size: once; V: TRBV29-1
DNA: TGTGCCAGCGGGCCGACAGGGGGCATCACTGAAGCTTTCTTT; CDR3: CASGPTGGITEAFF; D: TRBD1; J: TRBJ1-1; size: NA; V: TRBV12-3/TRBV12-4
DNA: TGTGCCTGGAGTTTTATGGAGGGGGCTTTCTTT; CDR3: CAWSFMEGAFF; D: NA; J: TRBJ1-1; size: NA; V: TRBV30
DNA: TGTGCCAGCAGCCCTACACCTGGTGGGACTGAAGCTTTCTTT; CDR3: CASSPTPGGTEAFF; D: NA; J: TRBJ1-1; size: NA; V: TRBV7-9
DNA: TGTGCCAGCAGTTTATACGATGAGCAGTTCTTC; CDR3: CASSLYDEQFF; D: NA; J: TRBJ2-1; size: NA; V: TRBV28
DNA: TGTGCCAGCTCACCATCATACACCGGGGAGCTGTTTTTT; CDR3: CASSPSYTGELFF; D: NA; J: TRBJ2-2; size: once; V: TRBV18
DNA: TGTGCCAGCAGCCATAGGGGGCAGGCCGCGTCCGAGCAGTACTTC; CDR3: CASSHRGQAASEQYF; D: TRBD1; J: TRBJ2-7; size: NA; V: TRBV7-2
DNA: TGTGCCAGCAGTTGGGGCCAGGGCGAGCAGTACTTC; CDR3: CASSWGQGEQYF; D: NA; J: TRBJ2-7; size: once; V: TRBV27
DNA: TGTGCCAGCAGTTGGGGGACCGCCCGGGTCGAGCAGTACTTC; CDR3: CASSWGTARVEQYF; D: NA; J: TRBJ2-7; size: NA; V: TRBV6-2/TRBV6-3
DNA: TGTGCCAGCAGTTACAGGCTCGGAGCGATCGGTCCCTACAATGAGCAGTTCTTC; CDR3: CASSYRLGAIGPYNEQFF; D: NA; J: TRBJ2-1; size: NA; V: TRBV6-2/TRBV6-3
DNA: TGTGCCAGCGTTGGGGCCTATGGCTACACCTTC; CDR3: CASVGAYGYTF; D: NA; J: TRBJ1-2; size: NA; V: TRBV18
DNA: TGCAGCGCTGAGGACAGGGGGCTTGTGGGTGGCACTGAAGCTTTCTTT; CDR3: CSAEDRGLVGGTEAFF; D: TRBD1; J: TRBJ1-1; size: NA; V: TRBV29-1
DNA: TGTGCCAGCAGCCCAACACTAGTAAGCTACGAGCAGTACTTC; CDR3: CASSPTLVSYEQYF; D: NA; J: TRBJ2-7; size: NA; V: TRBV7-9
DNA: TGTGCCAGCGTGACAGGGGGTAACTATGGCTACACCTTC; CDR3: CASVTGGNYGYTF; D: TRBD1; J: TRBJ1-2; size: NA; V: TRBV6-2/TRBV6-3
DNA: TGTGCCAGCAGTTTCCTCGGACTAGCGGGGGACAATGAGCAGTTCTTC; CDR3: CASSFLGLAGDNEQFF; D: TRBD2; J: TRBJ2-1; size: NA; V: TRBV27
DNA: TGTGCCAGCAGCGGAAGCGTCACCGGGGAGCTGTTTTTT; CDR3: CASSGSVTGELFF; D: NA; J: TRBJ2-2; size: NA; V: TRBV5-4
DNA: TGTGCCACCAGTTTCATCACCGGGGAGCTGTTTTTT; CDR3: CATSFITGELFF; D: NA; J: TRBJ2-2; size: NA; V: TRBV24-1
DNA: TGTGCCAGCAGTTTATTCCCGGGAGTTACCGGGGAGCTGTTTTTT; CDR3: CASSLFPGVTGELFF; D: NA; J: TRBJ2-2; size: NA; V: TRBV28
DNA: TGTGCCACCAGCAGAGACGGACCGGGGCAAGAGACCCAGTACTTC; CDR3: CATSRDGPGQETQYF; D: NA; J: TRBJ2-5; size: NA; V: TRBV15
DNA: TGCAGCGTTGAAGGGGGGCAGGGTCCCCCCTACGAGCAGTACTTC; CDR3: CSVEGGQGPPYEQYF; D: NA; J: TRBJ2-7; size: once; V: TRBV29-1
DNA: TGCAGCGTTGTGGGGAATGAGCAGTTCTTC; CDR3: CSVVGNEQFF; D: NA; J: TRBJ2-1; size: once; V: TRBV29-1
DNA: TGCGCCAGCAGCCAAGGGTCAGTTAAACGGGGCGAGCAGTACTTC; CDR3: CASSQGSVKRGEQYF; D: NA; J: TRBJ2-7; size: once; V: TRBV4-3
DNA: TGTGCCAGCAGCGCAAGGGACAGGGTCGCAGATACGCAGTATTTT; CDR3: CASSARDRVADTQYF; D: TRBD1; J: TRBJ2-3; size: NA; V: TRBV9
DNA: TGTGCCAGCAGCTTATCGGGCAGACCCTCGTCAGATGAGCAGTTCTTC; CDR3: CASSLSGRPSSDEQFF; D: NA; J: TRBJ2-1; size: NA; V: TRBV13
DNA: TGTGCCAGCGAACCGCAGGGGGCAGATACGCAGTATTTT; CDR3: CASEPQGADTQYF; D: TRBD1; J: TRBJ2-3; size: NA; V: TRBV12-3/TRBV12-4